This is a list of T cell receptor beta chains from one sample in a study of lymphopenia after photon versus proton radiotherapy. Generated by immunoSEQ multiplex PCR, the TCRdb table keeps only in-frame clones and is missing some. The table includes more than 5,500 clones, approximately 80% detected once. The material was peripheral blood, obtained from a patient treated with photon-based radiotherapy. The receptors come from a man aged 30 to 39 with gastric cancer. Both conserved end residues are part of each CDR3. D genes are given only for firm matches. The listing skips clone size in some rows; elsewhere it reads once, few, many or a size class.

>-|TRBJ2-3|TRBD2|TRBV7-9
CASSLFAGGTDTQYF
TGTGCCAGCAGCTTATTCGCGGGAGGCACAGATACGCAGTATTTT
>-|TRBJ1-2|-|TRBV2
CARDLVSYTF
TGTGCCAGAGACTTGGTGAGCTACACCTTC
>few|TRBJ2-3|-|TRBV7-7
CASSVLVRADTQYF
TGTGCCAGCAGTGTGTTGGTCCGCGCAGATACGCAGTATTTT
>-|TRBJ1-3|-|TRBV5-4
CASSQGGLSGNTIYF
TGTGCCAGCAGTCAGGGCGGACTCTCTGGAAACACCATATATTTT
>-|TRBJ2-3|-|TRBV18
CASSPGSTDTQYF
TGTGCCAGCTCACCAGGGTCGACAGATACGCAGTATTTT
>-|TRBJ1-5|-|TRBV29-1
CSVADGVNQPQHF
TGCAGCGTTGCAGACGGAGTCAATCAGCCCCAGCATTTT
>-|TRBJ2-7|TRBD1|TRBV11-3
CASRTPGQGEDEQYF
TGTGCCAGCAGGACACCGGGACAGGGAGAGGACGAGCAGTACTTC
>-|TRBJ2-2|-|TRBV5-4
CASSLVLDPGELFF
TGTGCCAGCAGCTTGGTGCTAGACCCCGGGGAGCTGTTTTTT
>large|TRBJ1-1|-|TRBV19
CASSTGQRNTEAFF
TGTGCCAGTAGTACGGGACAAAGGAACACTGAAGCTTTCTTT
>-|TRBJ2-5|-|TRBV5-4
CASSLEETQYF
TGTGCCAGCAGCTTGGAAGAGACCCAGTACTTC
>-|TRBJ2-7|TRBD1|TRBV6-6
CASKGANRASYEQYF
TGTGCCAGCAAGGGGGCTAACAGGGCGTCCTACGAGCAGTACTTC
>-|TRBJ2-3|TRBD2|TRBV18
CASSPPPRAGGEADTQYF
TGTGCCAGCTCACCACCACCTCGAGCGGGAGGGGAAGCAGATACGCAGTATTTT
>-|TRBJ2-2|TRBD1|TRBV6-5
CASHPAGQGAGELFF
TGTGCCAGCCACCCGGCGGGACAGGGGGCCGGGGAGCTGTTTTTT
>-|TRBJ1-3|-|TRBV20-1
CSGNTIYF
TGCAGTGGAAACACCATATATTTT
>-|TRBJ1-1|-|TRBV7-8
CASSPRGSNTEAFF
TGTGCCAGCAGCCCCCGGGGATCGAACACTGAAGCTTTCTTT
>-|TRBJ2-1|-|TRBV9
CASSGSNNEQFF
TGTGCCAGCAGCGGTAGCAACAATGAGCAGTTCTTC
>few|TRBJ2-7|-|TRBV6-6
CASSYGSFYEQYF
TGTGCCAGCAGTTACGGGTCGTTCTACGAGCAGTACTTC
>-|TRBJ1-5|-|TRBV28
CASSPVDRTGNQPQHF
TGTGCCAGCAGCCCCGTGGACAGAACGGGCAATCAGCCCCAGCATTTT
>few|TRBJ1-1|-|TRBV4-1
CASSHESGMNTEAFF
TGCGCCAGCAGCCATGAGTCGGGGATGAACACTGAAGCTTTCTTT
>-|TRBJ2-1|-|TRBV27
CASSLNYNEQFF
TGTGCCAGCAGTTTAAACTACAATGAGCAGTTCTTC
>-|TRBJ2-1|-|TRBV7-2
CASSLAGGSNEQFF
TGTGCCAGCAGCTTAGCGGGCGGAAGCAATGAGCAGTTCTTC